Listed here are 28 T cell receptor beta chains from one sample, sequenced in a study of persistence of HIV-infected CD4 T cells. Lysates of CMV-infected fibroblasts at 10 ug/mL stimulated these cells. Sorted nonresponding memory CD4+ T cells were CD40L-negative, CD69-negative, CD45RO-high. This was the immunoSEQ version 4 assay in survey mode. Sequencing was performed with immunoSEQ multiplex PCR; in TCRdb, only in-frame clones are kept and a portion is missing. The sample has about 48,000 clones; around 80% are singletons. These TCRs' antigens remain unknown. The material sequenced was CD4+ T cells sorted from PBMCs after roughly 18-hour stimulation, taken from a patient who received antiretroviral therapy. These receptors were collected from an adult man with HIV who was CMV-seropositive.

This clone was found a few times. The chain recombines TRBV7-2 with TRBJ2-2; D is unresolved. Trimming left V 3 bases short and J 0 bases short, with 8 bases between. Germline CDR1 reads SGHTA; CDR2 reads FQGNSA. The CDR3 totals 15 residues. The CDR3 DNA reads as TGTGCCAGCAGCTTCAGCAGCGCGAACACCGGGGAGCTGTTTTTT. Protein product: CASSFSSANTGELFF. Full variable domain (outside the CDR3, taken from reference TRBV7-2 and TRBJ2-2): GAGVSQSPSNKVTEKGKDVELRCDPISGHTALYWYRQSLGQGLEFLIYFQGNSAPDKSGLPSDRFSAERTGGSVSTLTIQRTQQEDSAVYLCASSFSSANTGELFFGEGSRLTVL.

V usage is TRBV9 and J usage is TRBJ1-1; 7 bases are shared with TRBD1. The ends lost 4 bases at V and 1 base at J; junction bases unmatched: 10. The CDR3 totals 16 residues. Germline V gives CDR1 SGDLS, CDR2 YYNGEE. CDR3 sequence: CASSPALRQGNTEAFF. CDR3 bases: TGTGCCAGCAGCCCGGCCCTCCGACAGGGGAACACTGAAGCTTTCTTT.

This chain connects TRBV2 to TRBJ1-2, with TRBD1 as a possible D gene (5 bases). This CDR3 comprises 13 residues. Germline-derived CDR1 and CDR2 are SNHLY and FYNNEI. V shed 6 bases and J shed 2 bases, with 10 bases lying between them. The chain's CDR3 is CASSRDGNYGYTF. The CDR3 bases are TGTGCCAGCAGCAGGGACGGGAACTATGGCTACACCTTC.

The V and J genes are TRBV7-3 and TRBJ1-1; D perhaps matches TRBD1 (6 bases). Germline lookup yields CDR1 SGHTA and CDR2 FQGTGA. The CDR3 is 13 amino acids. Trimming took off 5 bases at V and 1 base at J, with 8 bases between the two ends. The chain's CDR3 is CASSEQGNTEAFF. CDR3 sequence (DNA): TGTGCCAGCAGCGAACAGGGGAACACTGAAGCTTTCTTT.

The chain is built from TRBV6-2 or TRBV6-3 and TRBJ1-1; perhaps TRBD1 as D (5 bases). The germline V and J ends were trimmed by 0 bases and 4 bases, with 9 bases remaining between them. There are 14 residues in the CDR3. Germline CDR1 reads MNHEY; CDR2 reads SVGEGT. The CDR3 DNA reads TGTGCCAGCAGTTACTCGAAGGGGAGCACTGAAGCTTTCTTT. Protein: CASSYSKGSTEAFF.

This clone was seen only a few times. CDR3 in DNA: TGTGCCAGCAGTCCAAGGACAGGGATCACTGAAGCTTTCTTT. Encoded protein: CASSPRTGITEAFF. This rearrangement joins TRBV6-5 to TRBJ1-1; TRBD1 matches at 8 bases. J gave up 4 bases and V 5 bases, and 6 bases lay outside the gene matches. The CDR3 length is 14 residues. In germline, CDR1 is MNHEY, CDR2 SVGAGI.

This clone was counted a single time. The chain combines TRBV24-1 with TRBJ2-1, with TRBD1 as a possible D gene (6 bases). Trimming left V 2 bases short and J 0 bases short, with 10 bases between. This CDR3 is 16 amino acids long. CDR1 KGHDR and CDR2 SFDVKD come from the germline V gene. CDR3 DNA sequence: TGTGCCACCAGTGATTCCGGGACAACCTCCTACAATGAGCAGTTCTTC. It specifies CATSDSGTTSYNEQFF.

The chain carries TRBV7-2 and TRBJ2-5; no reliable D call. From germline, CDR1 is SGHTA and CDR2 FQGNSA. The CDR3 is 15 amino acids. Trimming pared 2 bases from V and 1 base from J, leaving 11 bases between. The CDR3 coding sequence is TGTGCCAGCAGCTTACAGATGGGCATCCAAGAGACCCAGTACTTC. Translated, it gives CASSLQMGIQETQYF. Together with reference TRBV7-2 and TRBJ2-5, the CDR3 gives the full variable domain: GAGVSQSPSNKVTEKGKDVELRCDPISGHTALYWYRQSLGQGLEFLIYFQGNSAPDKSGLPSDRFSAERTGGSVSTLTIQRTQQEDSAVYLCASSLQMGIQETQYFGPGTRLLVL.

This sequence joins TRBV4-1 and TRBJ2-3, with 15 bases matching TRBD2. CDR1 and CDR2 from the germline V gene are MGHRA and YSYEKL. Trimming at V came to 3 bases and at J to 6 bases, leaving 7 bases not matched to a gene. CDR3 length: 17 amino acids. The CDR3 sequence: CASSHGLAGGPSDTQYF. The CDR3 nucleotides read TGCGCCAGCAGCCACGGACTAGCGGGGGGGCCGTCGGATACGCAGTATTTT.

V and J are TRBV29-1 and TRBJ2-5, with TRBD1 as a possible D gene (5 bases). V gave up 5 bases and J gave up 3 bases, with 7 bases separating them. Germline assignment: CDR1 SQVTM and CDR2 ANQGSEA. This CDR3 has 11 amino acids. The CDR3 region has the DNA TGCAGCGTTCTACAGGAAGAGACCCAGTACTTC. Translated: CSVLQEETQYF.

The chain links TRBV30 to TRBJ2-3; 7 nucleotides agree with TRBD2. Germline loops: CDR1 GTSNPN, CDR2 SVGIG (reference sequence). Trimming at V came to 4 bases and at J to 2 bases, leaving 6 bases not matched to a gene. The CDR3 is made up of 14 amino acids. The CDR3 DNA follows: TGTGCCTGGAACCCGGGACTACTCACAGATACGCAGTATTTT. Residues: CAWNPGLLTDTQYF.

J is TRBJ1-1 and V is TRBV28; D uncertain. Germline CDR1 reads MDHEN; CDR2 reads SYDVKM. The CDR3 has 13 residues. Trimming cost V 2 bases and J 1 base, with 5 bases left between them. The CDR3: CASSLDGNTEAFF. CDR3 nucleotides: TGTGCCAGCAGTTTAGACGGGAACACTGAAGCTTTCTTT.

This chain joins TRBV18 and TRBJ2-5; 7 positions agree with TRBD1. The CDR3 is made up of 15 amino acids. Per the germline V gene, CDR1 is KGHSH and CDR2 is LQKENI. J gave up 5 bases and V 5 bases, and 11 bases lay outside the gene matches. DNA for the CDR3: TGTGCCAGCTCAATCCGACAGGGATTGTGGGAGACCCAGTACTTC. Translation: CASSIRQGLWETQYF.

Within the sample, this clone is medium-sized. V and J are TRBV19 and TRBJ1-5, with D possibly being TRBD1 (5 bases). Germline loops: CDR1 LNHDA, CDR2 SQIVND (reference sequence). V was trimmed by 3 bases and J by 2 bases, leaving 8 bases between them. The CDR3 is 14 amino acids. CDR3 region: CASSIDSGNQPQHF. CDR3 DNA: TGTGCCAGTAGTATCGACAGTGGCAATCAGCCCCAGCATTTT. Filled out from reference TRBV19 and TRBJ1-5, the complete variable domain reads DGGITQSPKYLFRKEGQNVTLSCEQNLNHDAMYWYRQDPGQGLRLIYYSQIVNDFQKGDIAEGYSVSREKKESFPLTVTSAQKNPTAFYLCASSIDSGNQPQHFGDGTRLSIL.

The rearrangement links TRBV9 to TRBJ1-6; D call uncertain. CDR3 length: 14 residues. Per the germline V gene, CDR1 is SGDLS and CDR2 is YYNGEE. Trimming took off 1 base at V and 0 bases at J, with 2 bases between the two ends. In DNA form, the CDR3 reads TGTGCCAGCAGCGTACGCTCCTATAATTCACCCCTCCACTTT. Its protein product is CASSVRSYNSPLHF. Supplemented by reference TRBV9 and TRBJ1-6, the full variable domain reads DSGVTQTPKHLITATGQRVTLRCSPRSGDLSVYWYQQSLDQGLQFLIQYYNGEERAKGNILERFSAQQFPDLHSELNLSSLELGDSALYFCASSVRSYNSPLHFGNGTRLTVT.

This chain uses TRBV30 with TRBJ2-2; TRBD1 is a possible D gene (5 bases). This CDR3 comprises 12 residues. Germline assignment: CDR1 GTSNPN and CDR2 SVGIG (reference sequence). The V end was cut by 5 bases, the J end by 7 bases, with 11 bases between. The CDR3 region is CAWRPRDGELFF. The CDR3, as DNA: TGTGCCTGGCGGCCCAGGGACGGGGAGCTGTTTTTT. Based on the CDR3 plus reference TRBV30 and TRBJ2-2, the full variable domain is SQTIHQWPATLVQPVGSPLSLECTVEGTSNPNLYWYRQAAGRGLQLLFYSVGIGQISSEVPQNLSASRPQDRQFILSSKKLLLSDSGFYLCAWRPRDGELFFGEGSRLTVL.

V gene TRBV10-2 combines with J gene TRBJ1-5, with TRBD1 matching 7 bases. The V and J ends lost 4 bases and 2 bases, in that order; junction bases with no gene match: 8. In germline, CDR1 is WSHSY, CDR2 SAAADI. The CDR3 consists of 16 residues. In DNA form, the CDR3 reads TGCGCCAGCAGTGGTTTCACAGGGGATGGCAATCAGCCCCAGCATTTT. Protein: CASSGFTGDGNQPQHF.

The V call is TRBV19, the J call TRBJ2-2; D is uncertain. CDR3 length equals 15 residues. Germline CDR1 reads LNHDA; CDR2 reads SQIVND (reference sequence). V gave up 6 bases and J gave up 5 bases, with 16 bases separating them. CDR3 amino acids: CASRVAGRNTGELFF. CDR3 nucleotides: TGTGCCAGTAGGGTGGCAGGCAGAAATACCGGGGAGCTGTTTTTT.

V gene TRBV25-1 combines with J gene TRBJ1-2, with 8 positions matching TRBD1. The CDR3 is 14 residues long. Germline V CDR1 and CDR2: MGHDK, SYGVNS. V was clipped by 4 bases and J by 6 bases; unmatched bases: 7. CDR3 nucleotides: TGTGCCAGCAGTGCCGCGGACAGGGTTCATGGCTACACCTTC. Translating it yields CASSAADRVHGYTF.

This chain joins TRBV6-5 and TRBJ1-1, with D unclear. The germline V gene encodes CDR1 MNHEY and CDR2 SVGAGI. CDR3 length equals 16 residues. Between the trimmed V and J ends, which lost 2 bases and 0 bases, there was a span of 13 bases. In DNA form, the CDR3 reads TGTGCCAGCAGTTACCAGATGACAACTATGAACACTGAAGCTTTCTTT. Translation: CASSYQMTTMNTEAFF.

The count of this clone is one. The CDR3 protein is CASSSRGEQYF. In nucleotides, the CDR3 is TGTGCCAGCAGCAGTCGGGGGGAGCAGTACTTC. The J gene is TRBJ2-7, the V gene TRBV11-1; TRBD2 is a possible D gene (6 bases). The germline gives CDR1 SGHAT, CDR2 FQDESV (reference sequence). V was shortened by 5 bases and J by 7 bases, with 9 bases between the two germline ends. This CDR3 spans 11 amino acids.

The rearrangement joins TRBV7-9 to TRBJ2-7; 10 bases fit TRBD1. This CDR3 region has 15 residues. Germline V gives CDR1 SEHNR, CDR2 FQNEAQ (reference sequence). V shed 6 bases and J 3 bases; nucleotides not matched to a gene: 8. The CDR3 sequence: CASRSSGQGSYEQYF. DNA of the CDR3: TGTGCCAGCAGGTCGTCGGGACAGGGGAGCTACGAGCAGTACTTC.

This rearrangement joins TRBV23-1 to TRBJ2-7; 7 bases are shared with TRBD2. TRBV23-1 is marked as an open reading frame, function uncertain. The CDR3 consists of 15 residues. Losses at the gene ends were 7 bases for V and 5 bases for J; bases not matched to a gene: 14. The CDR3 loop reads CASTPARGGSDEQYF. CDR3 DNA sequence: TGCGCCAGCACCCCCGCAAGGGGAGGGTCGGACGAGCAGTACTTC.

The V and J genes are TRBV5-4 and TRBJ1-2, with a tentative D call TRBD1 (6 bases). The V end was cut by 1 base, the J end by 4 bases, with 11 bases between. The CDR3 sequence is 14 residues long. Germline values: CDR1 SGHNT, CDR2 YYREEE (reference sequence). CDR3 amino acids: CASSLTGHPYGYTF. The CDR3 coding sequence is TGTGCCAGCAGCTTGACGGGACACCCCTATGGCTACACCTTC.

The CDR3 region has the DNA TGTGCCAGCAGCCCGGGGCCTCGGGGGTTAACTGATGTTCAGTACTTC. Its protein product is CASSPGPRGLTDVQYF. The rearrangement links TRBV7-9 to TRBJ2-4; the D gene is possibly TRBD2 (6 bases). Germline lookup yields CDR1 SEHNR and CDR2 FQNEAQ (reference sequence). V was pared by 5 bases and J by 11 bases, with 25 bases between. The CDR3 totals 16 residues.

This sequence joins TRBV30 and TRBJ1-6, with D perhaps matching TRBD1 (5 bases). The CDR3 is made up of 13 amino acids. With 5 bases removed from V and 7 bases from J, the gap between germline ends came to 12 bases. CDR1 is GTSNPN and CDR2 is SVGIG in the germline V gene (reference sequence). CDR3: CAWGAGDNSPLHF. In nucleotides, the CDR3 is TGTGCCTGGGGGGCAGGCGACAATTCACCCCTCCACTTT.

V gene TRBV29-1 combines with J gene TRBJ1-1; a possible D gene is TRBD1 (5 bases). This CDR3 spans 12 amino acids. The V end lost 4 bases, the J end lost 7 bases, and 13 bases lay between the germline ends. Germline lookup yields CDR1 SQVTM and CDR2 ANQGSEA. The CDR3 is CSVGGALDEAFF. The CDR3 region has the DNA TGCAGCGTTGGCGGGGCTTTGGATGAAGCTTTCTTT.

The chain uses TRBV27 and TRBJ2-1; the match to TRBD2 covers 9 bases. The CDR3 length is 15 residues. V shed 7 bases and J 7 bases; nucleotides not matched to a gene: 11. CDR1 and CDR2 (germline): MNHEY, SMNVEV (reference sequence). The CDR3 DNA is TGTGCCAGCACTCCTTTAGCGGGAGTAAGGAATGAGCAGTTCTTC. This encodes CASTPLAGVRNEQFF.